Presented here are 27 T cell receptor beta chains from one specimen sequenced in a study of blood T cell repertoires in COVID-19. Clones were read by immunoSEQ multiplex PCR, and TCRdb kept only the in-frame ones, dropping some. This sample has around 75,000 clones; around 90% occur once, and the top ten carry approximately 5.3%. Sequencing input: peripheral blood. These receptor sequences come from a man between 45 and 60 years old with acute or convalescent COVID-19.

The V gene is TRBV2, the J gene TRBJ2-3; 8 bases agree with TRBD1. Trimming at V came to 5 bases and at J to 0 bases, leaving 10 bases not matched to a gene. The CDR3 sequence is 17 residues long. Per the germline V gene, CDR1 is SNHLY and CDR2 is FYNNEI. The CDR3 loop is CASSPNRGTGSTDTQYF. The CDR3 coding sequence is TGTGCCAGCAGTCCGAACCGAGGGACAGGTAGCACAGATACGCAGTATTTT.

The chain recombines TRBV30 with TRBJ1-4; D is unresolved. Germline loops: CDR1 GTSNPN, CDR2 SVGIG (reference sequence). Trimming took off 0 bases at V and 8 bases at J, with 16 bases between the two ends. This CDR3 contains 15 residues. The CDR3 here is CAWSVMGRVGEKLFF. The DNA of the CDR3 is TGTGCCTGGAGTGTTATGGGCCGAGTAGGCGAAAAACTGTTTTTT.

This clone was seen just once. V and J are TRBV5-1 and TRBJ2-7, with 12 bases aligning to TRBD2. The CDR3 spans 15 residues. Germline assignment: CDR1 SGHRS and CDR2 YFSETQ. V lost 0 bases, J lost 4 bases, and 2 bases stayed unmatched. In nucleotides, the CDR3 is TGCGCCAGCAGCTTGGTGACTAGCGGGAGTTACGAGCAGTACTTC. Translation gives CASSLVTSGSYEQYF.

The chain uses TRBV12-3 or TRBV12-4 and TRBJ2-7; TRBD2 is a possible D gene (5 bases). The CDR3 consists of 13 residues. V shed 6 bases and J shed 6 bases, with 15 bases lying between them. DNA for the CDR3: TGTGCCAGCAGAATGAGTCCCGGGGTCGAGCAGTACTTC. Its translation is CASRMSPGVEQYF.

The rearrangement joins TRBV10-3 to TRBJ2-7; 9 bases are shared with TRBD2. Germline-derived CDR1 and CDR2 are ENHRY and SYGVKD. J lost 3 bases, V lost 1 base, and 4 bases had no gene match. The CDR3 runs 15 residues. The CDR3 here is CAISEFSGGFYEQYF. The DNA for the CDR3 is TGTGCCATCAGTGAGTTTAGCGGGGGCTTCTACGAGCAGTACTTC.

This clone was observed once. V and J are TRBV2 and TRBJ1-1, with 8 bases matching TRBD1. CDR1 and CDR2 (germline): SNHLY, FYNNEI. V was clipped by 5 bases and J by 3 bases; unmatched bases: 8. The CDR3 sequence is 15 residues long. The CDR3 loop is CASSRAGGEYTEAFF. In DNA form, the CDR3 reads TGTGCCAGCAGTAGGGCAGGGGGCGAATACACTGAAGCTTTCTTT.

V and J are TRBV24-1 and TRBJ1-2; weak D call: TRBD1 (6 bases). Germline CDR1 reads KGHDR; CDR2 reads SFDVKD. The CDR3 contains 15 residues. V shed 5 bases and J shed 3 bases, with 15 bases lying between them. The CDR3 bases are TGTGCCACCAGTGGCACTACAGGGTCTTACTATGGCTACACCTTC. Protein: CATSGTTGSYYGYTF.

This clone was observed a few times. The V call is TRBV5-1, the J call TRBJ2-2; tentative D call: TRBD2 (5 bases). In germline, CDR1 is SGHRS, CDR2 YFSETQ. V gave up 0 bases and J gave up 3 bases, with 9 bases separating them. This CDR3 has 15 amino acids. The CDR3 DNA sequence: TGCGCCAGCAGCTTGGCCCGGGGAGACACCGGGGAGCTGTTTTTT. This gives the protein CASSLARGDTGELFF.

The chain has TRBV4-1 and TRBJ2-1; 11 nucleotides align to TRBD2. V was pared by 5 bases and J by 3 bases, with 18 bases of the junction left unmatched. Per germline, CDR1 MGHRA and CDR2 YSYEKL. This CDR3 is built from 20 residues. CDR3 DNA: TGCGCCAGCAGCTTCTGGTTAGCGGGAGGGCCCGAAATCAACTACAATGAGCAGTTCTTC. Its protein product is CASSFWLAGGPEINYNEQFF.

The chain carries TRBV7-2 and TRBJ2-7, with D hard to call. The CDR3 is 16 amino acids. The germline gives CDR1 SGHTA, CDR2 FQGNSA. V lost 1 base to trimming and J lost 3 bases, with 16 bases between them. The CDR3 sequence is CASSLGGIADFYEQYF. The CDR3 DNA follows: TGTGCCAGCAGCTTAGGCGGTATTGCGGATTTCTACGAGCAGTACTTC.

This clone was counted only a few times. This chain uses TRBV29-1 with TRBJ1-6, with 8 bases identical to TRBD1. The CDR3 covers 14 residues. V was pared by 4 bases and J by 8 bases, with 7 bases of the junction left unmatched. Per the germline V gene, CDR1 is SQVTM and CDR2 is ANQGSEA. The CDR3 protein is CSVAIQGADSPLHF. The CDR3 nucleotides are TGCAGCGTTGCTATTCAGGGGGCGGATTCACCCCTCCACTTT.

The chain combines TRBV2 with TRBJ1-2; TRBD1 is a possible D gene (6 bases). Germline CDR1 SNHLY, CDR2 FYNNEI. V was trimmed by 8 bases and J by 2 bases, leaving 9 bases between them. This CDR3 spans 12 amino acids. Written as DNA, the CDR3 is TGTGCCAGCCTACAGGGAAACTATGGCTACACCTTC. It is translated as CASLQGNYGYTF.

This sequence joins TRBV27 and TRBJ1-6, with 7 bases identical to TRBD1. Germline V gene lookup returns CDR1 MNHEY and CDR2 SMNVEV (reference sequence). V gave up 2 bases and J gave up 5 bases; unmatched junction bases: 6. There are 16 residues in the CDR3. The CDR3 DNA reads TGTGCCAGCAGTTTAGCAAGACAGGGCCATAATTCACCCCTCCACTTT. It encodes CASSLARQGHNSPLHF.

Worth noting for this clone: Other DNA sequences from this sample encode an identical CDR3 as well. The chain joins TRBV18 to TRBJ1-1; 11 bases fit TRBD1. Germline loops: CDR1 KGHSH, CDR2 LQKENI. The trim removed 3 bases at V and 4 bases at J, leaving 1 base unmatched. The CDR3 length is 14 residues. CDR3 sequence reads: CASSPGQGGTEAFF. The DNA of the CDR3 is TGTGCCAGCTCACCGGGACAGGGGGGCACTGAAGCTTTCTTT.

The chain couples TRBV11-2 to TRBJ1-2, with D tentatively TRBD1 (6 bases). In germline, CDR1 is SGHAT, CDR2 FQNNGV. This CDR3 has 12 amino acids. Trimming took 3 bases from V and 8 from J, leaving 10 bases between them. This CDR3 is CASSFTGIGYTF. The CDR3 DNA is TGTGCCAGCAGCTTTACAGGGATAGGCTACACCTTC. The full variable domain, completed using reference TRBV11-2 and TRBJ1-2, is EAGVAQSPRYKIIEKRQSVAFWCNPISGHATLYWYQQILGQGPKLLIQFQNNGVVDDSQLPKDRFSAERLKGVDSTLKIQPAKLEDSAVYLCASSFTGIGYTFGSGTRLTVV.

The chain joins TRBV30 to TRBJ2-2, with 8 bases identical to TRBD1. There are 15 residues in the CDR3. Germline CDR1 and CDR2: GTSNPN and SVGIG (reference sequence). Trimming took 1 base from V and 4 from J; bases not matched to a gene: 5. As DNA, the CDR3 is TGTGCCTGGAGTGCAGGGGGCGCCGGCACCGGGGAGCTGTTTTTT. It translates to CAWSAGGAGTGELFF.

In this sample, this clone turned up once. The chain combines TRBV10-2 with TRBJ1-1; D uncertain. This CDR3 has 13 residues. The germline V gene has CDR1 WSHSY and CDR2 SAAADI. V lost 9 bases and J 5 bases, leaving 16 bases between the germline ends. The CDR3 DNA reads as TGCGCCAGTGGTTCATTTGGGCTAACTGAAGCTTTCTTT. It is translated as CASGSFGLTEAFF.

The count of this clone is one. This chain connects TRBV27 to TRBJ1-1, with TRBD1 matching over 7 bases. After removal of 5 bases from V and 5 bases from J, the junction contained 11 bases not matched to a gene. This CDR3 has 15 amino acids. The germline CDR1 and CDR2 sequences are MNHEY and SMNVEV (reference sequence). The CDR3 reads CASSTRQGDETEAFF. The CDR3 DNA follows: TGTGCCAGCAGTACCCGACAGGGAGATGAGACTGAAGCTTTCTTT.

The chain links TRBV7-2 to TRBJ2-7, with TRBD2 identical over 14 bases. Trimming removed 5 bases from V and 3 bases from J; junction bases left unmatched: 15. In germline, CDR1 is SGHTA, CDR2 FQGNSA. The CDR3 is made up of 19 amino acids. Written as DNA, the CDR3 is TGTGCCAGCAGCCCCCGACTAGCGGGAGGGCCGGCTACGAACTACGAGCAGTACTTC. Residues: CASSPRLAGGPATNYEQYF.

The rearrangement uses TRBV5-1 and TRBJ2-3, with D tentatively TRBD2 (6 bases). Trimming shortened V by 5 bases and J by 2 bases, and 9 bases separated the two germline ends. CDR3 size: 13 residues. Germline CDR1 reads SGHRS; CDR2 reads YFSETQ. CDR3 region: CASRKRVTDTQYF. CDR3 sequence (DNA): TGCGCCAGCAGAAAGCGGGTCACAGATACGCAGTATTTT.

V gene TRBV7-6 combines with J gene TRBJ2-5, with TRBD2 matching over 12 bases. Trimming took 1 base from V and 5 from J; bases not matched to a gene: 17. The length of the CDR3 is 20 residues. Germline V CDR1 and CDR2: SGHVS, FNYEAQ. This chain's CDR3 is CASSLDPSLAGGPYSETQYF. The CDR3 DNA is TGTGCCAGCAGCTTAGATCCGAGTCTAGCGGGAGGGCCCTATTCGGAGACCCAGTACTTC.

This clone was counted once. The chain links TRBV5-6 to TRBJ2-3, with 11 bases fitting TRBD2. The CDR3 consists of 17 residues. Germline V gene sequence: CDR1 SGHDT, CDR2 YYEEEE. With V trimmed by 0 bases and J by 1 base, 4 bases remained unmatched. Here the CDR3 reads CASSLGRGLAGTDTQYF. DNA of the CDR3: TGTGCCAGCAGCTTGGGAAGGGGACTAGCGGGCACAGATACGCAGTATTTT.

The count of this clone is one. J is TRBJ1-5 and V is TRBV19; 10 nucleotides agree with TRBD1. J lost 5 bases, V lost 5 bases, and 6 bases had no gene match. Germline lookup yields CDR1 LNHDA and CDR2 SQIVND (reference sequence). This CDR3 has 15 amino acids. CDR3 DNA: TGTGCCAGTAGTTTCCGGGACAGGGGACATCAGCCCCAGCATTTT. This gives the protein CASSFRDRGHQPQHF. Combining the CDR3 with reference TRBV19 and TRBJ1-5 gives the whole variable domain DGGITQSPKYLFRKEGQNVTLSCEQNLNHDAMYWYRQDPGQGLRLIYYSQIVNDFQKGDIAEGYSVSREKKESFPLTVTSAQKNPTAFYLCASSFRDRGHQPQHFGDGTRLSIL.

V usage is TRBV10-3 and J usage is TRBJ1-1; TRBD1 is a possible D gene (6 bases). The germline V gene has CDR1 ENHRY and CDR2 SYGVKD. The CDR3 contains 13 residues. Trimming removed 10 bases at V and 2 bases at J, with 14 bases between. CDR3 in DNA: TGTGCCAGCCGACAGGACCACAACACTGAAGCTTTCTTT. This gives the protein CASRQDHNTEAFF.

This clone was detected only a few times. The V call is TRBV7-9, the J call TRBJ1-5; D perhaps matches TRBD1 (5 bases). Germline CDR1 is SEHNR and CDR2 is FQNEAQ (reference sequence). This CDR3 comprises 14 residues. Deletions cut 5 bases from V and 2 bases from J, with 10 bases between. CDR3 coding DNA: TGTGCCAGCAGCATCGACAGTGGCAATCAGCCCCAGCATTTT. Protein: CASSIDSGNQPQHF.

The rearrangement joins TRBV18 to TRBJ2-7; 10 nucleotides match TRBD2. V was pared by 6 bases and J by 2 bases, with 7 bases of the junction left unmatched. Looked up from germline, CDR1 is KGHSH and CDR2 is LQKENI. This CDR3 comprises 15 residues. CDR3 sequence: CASSSGLAGAYEQYF. The CDR3, as DNA: TGTGCCAGCTCCAGCGGCCTAGCGGGAGCCTACGAGCAGTACTTC.

This rearrangement joins TRBV11-3 to TRBJ1-2; D remains unclear. From germline, CDR1 is SGHNT and CDR2 YENEEA. The CDR3 runs to 12 residues. V lost 5 bases to trimming and J lost 5 bases, with 9 bases between them. CDR3 DNA sequence: TGTGCCAGCAGCCCCTCGGGATATGGCTACACCTTC. It is translated as CASSPSGYGYTF.